Listed here is a single T cell receptor beta chain. Its antigen is not known. Sequencing used immunoSEQ multiplex PCR; TCRdb keeps in-frame clones, though not all of them. The table lists 150,000 to 200,000 clones, under 95% of them singletons, with about 4.2% in the top ten. This record belongs to a study of T cell responses to AZD1222 COVID-19 vaccine. Study-wide points: Nearly half of spike-specific TCRs reportedly go after variant regions that carry no mutations. Recipients of AZD1222 seropositive at baseline numbered only 5 to 7.

Trimming took 3 bases from V and 4 from J, leaving 19 bases between them. Per the germline V gene, CDR1 is MNHNS and CDR2 is SASEGT. The CDR3 totals 17 residues. This TCR was recovered from an adult in good health. Sequenced material: peripheral blood, taken on day 0 of AZD1222 vaccination. The chain joins TRBV6-1 to TRBJ1-5; D remains ambiguous. This CDR3 is CASSEGWGEAGNQPQHF. The CDR3 region has the DNA TGTGCCAGCAGTGAGGGGTGGGGAGAGGCTGGAAATCAGCCCCAGCATTTT.